The next 15 T cell receptor beta chains were all read from a single sample in a study of blood T cell repertoires in COVID-19. Here immunoSEQ multiplex PCR was the method, and the copy in TCRdb shows in-frame clones only, minus some. This table has roughly 300,000 clones, just over 90% appearing once. The sequenced material came from peripheral blood. All receptors come from a woman under 40 with COVID-19, enrolled during active disease.

The chain joins TRBV5-4 to TRBJ2-7; 13 nucleotides match TRBD2. Germline V gives CDR1 SGHNT, CDR2 YYREEE (reference sequence). The CDR3 consists of 15 residues. The trim removed 4 bases at V and 7 bases at J, leaving 8 bases unmatched. The CDR3: CASSVGTSGMGEQYF. The CDR3 nucleotides read TGTGCCAGCAGCGTTGGGACTAGCGGGATGGGGGAGCAGTACTTC.

The rearrangement links TRBV29-1 to TRBJ2-7; TRBD1 aligns across 8 bases. V gave up 5 bases and J gave up 5 bases; unmatched junction bases: 5. The germline gives CDR1 SQVTM, CDR2 ANQGSEA. The CDR3 length is 12 residues. The CDR3 DNA follows: TGCAGCGTTTGGGACAGGCATGACGAGCAGTACTTC. It is translated as CSVWDRHDEQYF.

This clone has a single count. The rearrangement joins TRBV7-8 to TRBJ1-5, with a tentative D call TRBD1 (6 bases). CDR1 SGHVS and CDR2 FQNEAQ come from the germline V gene. Trimming took off 1 base at V and 7 bases at J, with 8 bases between the two ends. This CDR3 spans 13 amino acids. The CDR3 bases are TGTGCCAGCAGCTTAGGACAGGTCCAGCCCCAGCATTTT. As protein: CASSLGQVQPQHF.

The chain is built from TRBV7-3 and TRBJ1-1, with D possibly being TRBD1 (6 bases). V was shortened by 1 base and J by 4 bases, with 19 bases between the two germline ends. The CDR3 has 17 amino acids. CDR1 is SGHTA, CDR2 FQGTGA, per germline. CDR3 sequence (DNA): TGTGCCAGCAGCTTAATTCGCCGCGCGACAGGTCGCACTGAAGCTTTCTTT. Its protein is CASSLIRRATGRTEAFF.

The V gene is TRBV5-1, the J gene TRBJ1-1; D might be TRBD1 (5 bases). This CDR3 contains 16 residues. Germline V gene lookup returns CDR1 SGHRS and CDR2 YFSETQ. Deletions cut 4 bases from V and 2 bases from J, with 18 bases between. CDR3 sequence (DNA): TGCGCCAGCAGCCCACGAGGGCAGGGAGGAAACACTGAAGCTTTCTTT. Translation gives CASSPRGQGGNTEAFF.

The chain uses TRBV24-1 and TRBJ2-3, with 8 bases fitting TRBD2. V trimming: 4 bases; J trimming: 1 base; junction bases outside the gene matches: 6. The CDR3 sequence is 16 residues long. The germline V gene has CDR1 KGHDR and CDR2 SFDVKD. The CDR3 sequence: CATSEPTSGGTDTQYF. The CDR3 coding sequence is TGTGCCACCAGTGAACCCACTAGCGGAGGCACAGATACGCAGTATTTT.

V gene TRBV6-4 combines with J gene TRBJ2-5, with a possible D match to TRBD1 (5 bases). V lost 6 bases and J lost 5, with 22 bases in between. CDR3 size: 16 residues. Germline V lookup: CDR1 MRHNA, CDR2 SNTAGT. CDR3 amino acids: CASSQDEGEGRETQYF. The CDR3 DNA follows: TGTGCCAGCAGCCAGGACGAAGGGGAAGGAAGGGAGACCCAGTACTTC.

V usage is TRBV4-1 and J usage is TRBJ1-5; 8 nucleotides align to TRBD1. J gave up 4 bases and V 0 bases, and 5 bases lay outside the gene matches. Per the germline V gene, CDR1 is MGHRA and CDR2 is YSYEKL. The CDR3 contains 16 residues. The chain's CDR3 is CASSQDTQGANQPQHF. The DNA for the CDR3 is TGCGCCAGCAGCCAAGATACCCAGGGGGCGAATCAGCCCCAGCATTTT.

The gene calls are TRBV29-1 and TRBJ2-5, with 9 bases that match TRBD2. Germline CDR1 SQVTM, CDR2 ANQGSEA. This CDR3 has 14 amino acids. With V trimmed by 2 bases and J by 3 bases, 4 bases remained unmatched. CDR3 residues: CSVELAGGEETQYF. The DNA of the CDR3 is TGCAGCGTTGAACTGGCGGGAGGGGAAGAGACCCAGTACTTC. The full variable domain, rest sourced from reference TRBV29-1 and TRBJ2-5, is SAVISQKPSRDICQRGTSLTIQCQVDSQVTMMFWYRQQPGQSLTLIATANQGSEATYESGFVIDKFPISRPNLTFSTLTVSNMSPEDSSIYLCSVELAGGEETQYFGPGTRLLVL.

CDR3 coding DNA: TGTGCCAGTAGTAGAGGACAGGGGGCGAATCAGCCCCAGCATTTT. Encoded protein: CASSRGQGANQPQHF. This chain joins TRBV19 and TRBJ1-5; 11 bases fit TRBD1. The CDR3 is 15 amino acids. The junction had 3 bases not matched to a gene; V was cut back by 4 bases and J by 4 bases. Germline CDR1 and CDR2: LNHDA and SQIVND (reference sequence).

The J gene is TRBJ1-4, the V gene TRBV30, with D possibly being TRBD1 (6 bases). Trimming shortened V by 2 bases and J by 5 bases, and 12 bases separated the two germline ends. The length of the CDR3 is 14 residues. Germline loops: CDR1 GTSNPN, CDR2 SVGIG (reference sequence). CDR3 residues: CAWSLGGGNEKLFF. The CDR3 DNA reads TGTGCCTGGAGTTTGGGAGGGGGGAATGAAAAACTGTTTTTT.

J is TRBJ1-3 and V is TRBV5-1; 8 bases line up with TRBD1. This CDR3 contains 14 residues. V shed 4 bases, J shed 2 bases, and the junction held 2 bases outside the gene matches. Germline V gives CDR1 SGHRS, CDR2 YFSETQ. In DNA form, the CDR3 reads TGCGCCAGCAGCGCAGGGGGCCCTGGAAACACCATATATTTT. Translation: CASSAGGPGNTIYF.

The V gene is TRBV25-1, the J gene TRBJ2-1, with a possible D match to TRBD1 (6 bases). This CDR3 has 13 amino acids. V shed 2 bases and J shed 4 bases, with 6 bases lying between them. CDR1 and CDR2 (germline): MGHDK, SYGVNS. This CDR3 reads CASSEQGYNEQFF. CDR3 nucleotides: TGTGCCAGCAGTGAACAGGGGTACAATGAGCAGTTCTTC.

The V and J genes are TRBV5-1 and TRBJ2-7; D perhaps matches TRBD2 (5 bases). Germline V gene lookup returns CDR1 SGHRS and CDR2 YFSETQ. The CDR3 spans 14 residues. Trimming shortened V by 3 bases and J by 3 bases, and 13 bases separated the two germline ends. The CDR3 sequence is CASSSTTTHYEQYF. CDR3 in DNA: TGCGCCAGCAGCTCGACTACTACCCACTACGAGCAGTACTTC. Full variable domain (outside the CDR3, taken from reference TRBV5-1 and TRBJ2-7): KAGVTQTPRYLIKTRGQQVTLSCSPISGHRSVSWYQQTPGQGLQFLFEYFSETQRNKGNFPGRFSGRQFSNSRSEMNVSTLELGDSALYLCASSSTTTHYEQYFGPGTRLTVT.

The chain uses TRBV2 and TRBJ2-1, with TRBD1 identical over 11 bases. The trim removed 6 bases at V and 9 bases at J, leaving 10 bases unmatched. Looked up from germline, CDR1 is SNHLY and CDR2 is FYNNEI. The CDR3 is 15 residues long. CDR3 region: CASSSDRGRVGEQFF. CDR3 DNA: TGTGCCAGCAGCTCGGACAGGGGGCGAGTAGGTGAGCAGTTCTTC.